These 8 T cell receptor beta chains were all obtained from the same sample, sequenced in a study of shared clonotypes between healthy human individuals. Sequencing was performed with immunoSEQ multiplex PCR; in TCRdb, only in-frame clones are kept and a portion is missing. The table shows some 2,400,000 clones, with more than 90% occurring only once. The specimen sequenced was naive CD4+ T cells sorted from blood. The subset denotes: CD45RA+ positively selected. These receptors all come from a man between 18 and 29 years old in good health.

This rearrangement joins TRBV25-1 to TRBJ1-1; perhaps TRBD1 as D (5 bases). This CDR3 has 12 amino acids. Trimming stripped 6 bases from V and 4 bases from J, with 9 bases between. Germline V lookup: CDR1 MGHDK, CDR2 SYGVNS. CDR3 region: CASRGLGTEAFF. DNA for the CDR3: TGTGCCAGCAGGGGGCTCGGCACTGAAGCTTTCTTT.

The chain recombines TRBV7-6 with TRBJ2-7; the D gene is possibly TRBD2 (5 bases). V lost 8 bases to trimming and J lost 5 bases, with 19 bases between them. The CDR3 length is 14 residues. Per germline, CDR1 SGHVS and CDR2 FNYEAQ. CDR3 sequence (DNA): TGTGCCAGCGAAGCGGAGCGGTACTGCCACGAGCAGTACTTC. Protein sequence: CASEAERYCHEQYF.

J is TRBJ2-7 and V is TRBV18; D possibly corresponds to TRBD2 (6 bases). The germline CDR1 and CDR2 sequences are KGHSH and LQKENI. The CDR3 is made up of 13 amino acids. V was shortened by 10 bases and J by 3 bases, with 16 bases between the two germline ends. CDR3 in amino acids: CATQGPGVYEQYF. CDR3 nucleotide sequence: TGTGCCACCCAAGGTCCGGGGGTCTACGAGCAGTACTTC.

This clone showed up just once. The chain employs TRBV7-9 and TRBJ2-2; no firm D call. Germline V lookup: CDR1 SEHNR, CDR2 FQNEAQ (reference sequence). The CDR3 extends over 15 amino acids. V lost 2 bases and J 1 base, leaving 8 bases between the germline ends. The CDR3, as DNA: TGTGCCAGCAGCTTAAGGTTGGAGAACACCGGGGAGCTGTTTTTT. Protein product: CASSLRLENTGELFF.

The rearrangement uses TRBV6-5 and TRBJ2-7; the D call may be TRBD1 or TRBD2 (6 bases each). V was trimmed by 7 bases and J by 5 bases, leaving 15 bases between them. Germline CDR1 MNHEY, CDR2 SVGAGI. This CDR3 has 13 residues. The CDR3 DNA reads as TGTGCCAGCACCCGGAGGGGGTCCGACGAGCAGTACTTC. This encodes CASTRRGSDEQYF.

This chain links TRBV7-9 with TRBJ2-1; D is perhaps TRBD2 (5 bases). CDR3 size: 15 residues. The V gene lost 1 base and the J gene lost 9 bases, with 16 bases spanning the gap. The V gene's germline CDR1 is SEHNR and CDR2 FQNEAQ (reference sequence). The CDR3: CASSLVPLPRGEQFF. The CDR3 nucleotides read TGTGCCAGCAGCTTAGTCCCACTACCCCGGGGTGAGCAGTTCTTC. The full variable domain, completed using reference TRBV7-9 and TRBJ2-1, is DTGVSQNPRHKITKRGQNVTFRCDPISEHNRLYWYRQTLGQGPEFLTYFQNEAQLEKSRLLSDRFSAERPKGSFSTLEIQRTEQGDSAMYLCASSLVPLPRGEQFFGPGTRLTVL.

J is TRBJ1-3 and V is TRBV7-9; maybe TRBD1 (5 bases). Germline CDR1 is SEHNR and CDR2 is FQNEAQ (reference sequence). The CDR3 length is 15 residues. Trimming removed 7 bases from V and 0 bases from J, with 13 bases in between. The chain's CDR3 is CASTSGDISGNTIYF. DNA for the CDR3: TGTGCCAGCACCTCGGGGGATATCTCTGGAAACACCATATATTTT.

J is TRBJ2-1 and V is TRBV7-6; maybe TRBD2 (5 bases). V gave up 5 bases and J gave up 0 bases, with 14 bases separating them. This CDR3 is 16 amino acids long. Germline V gene data show CDR1 as SGHVS and CDR2 as FNYEAQ. Written as DNA, the CDR3 is TGTGCCAGCAGCGCTGGGGTCGGGAACTCCTACAATGAGCAGTTCTTC. Its translation is CASSAGVGNSYNEQFF.